This TCR beta chain was retrieved from a study of early T cells in non-severe SARS-CoV-2 infection. Findings of the study overall: There was a bias toward anti-spike CD8 responses in VDJdb matching, which missed private and CD4 specificities.

Attached unique molecular identifiers marked individual cDNA molecules. MiXCR, run by TCRdb on the 5' RACE reads, gives a single entry per CDR3 protein. In the table there are about 23,000 distinct CDR3 sequences, roughly 5% of which are singletons. This clonotype showed up many times. What it recognizes is unknown. This TCR came from an adult who was a healthcare worker with PCR-confirmed SARS-CoV-2 infection or an uninfected control (not recorded which). The sample taken for sequencing was whole blood.

The CDR3 region is CASSFFDQHNTGELFF. The CDR3 nucleotides read TGTGCCAGCAGTTTTTTCGACCAGCATAACACCGGGGAGCTGTTTTTT. The chain employs TRBV28 and TRBJ2-2; D remains ambiguous. This CDR3 has 16 residues. Trimming removed 3 bases from V and 2 bases from J, with 13 bases in between. Germline V lookup: CDR1 MDHEN, CDR2 SYDVKM.